Following are 9 T cell receptor beta chains from one sample sequenced in a study of metastatic and nonmetastatic thyroid tumors. TCRdb recomputed clones from the PCR reads via MiXCR. The sample lists roughly 89,000 clones, about 12% seen once, with 7% to 10% in the top ten. Not a single patient had been given any form of treatment at any point before undergoing thyroid surgery. The material sequenced was tumor tissue. All receptors come from a female donor with papillary thyroid cancer or a benign thyroid nodule (not recorded which). Some clones in this sample may be carry-over from other donors' samples.

This clone showed up many times. The V gene is TRBV6-2 or TRBV6-3, the J gene TRBJ2-7; D tentatively fits TRBD1 or TRBD2 (5 bases each). The CDR3 contains 14 residues. Germline CDR1 reads MNHEY; CDR2 reads SVGEGT. V was cut by 6 bases and J by 0 bases, with 12 bases left in between. CDR3 DNA: TGTGCCAGCAGGGGACGGGGTAGCTCCTACGAGCAGTACTTC. This encodes CASRGRGSSYEQYF.

Ten or more counts support this clone. V and J are TRBV29-1 and TRBJ1-1; D perhaps matches TRBD1 (6 bases). The CDR3 covers 16 residues. CDR1 is SQVTM and CDR2 is ANQGSEA in the germline V gene. The germline V and J ends were trimmed by 4 bases and 4 bases, with 22 bases remaining between them. The CDR3 sequence is CSVVSGADQRPTEAFF. The CDR3, as DNA: TGCAGCGTTGTGTCGGGGGCCGATCAAAGGCCCACTGAAGCTTTCTTT. Drawing the rest from reference TRBV29-1 and TRBJ1-1, the complete variable domain is SAVISQKPSRDICQRGTSLTIQCQVDSQVTMMFWYRQQPGQSLTLIATANQGSEATYESGFVIDKFPISRPNLTFSTLTVSNMSPEDSSIYLCSVVSGADQRPTEAFFGQGTRLTVV.

Worth noting for this clone: Relative to the germline gene, one junction end is altered; a read error may explain this. The chain uses TRBV12-3 or TRBV12-4 and TRBJ2-7; 7 nucleotides align to TRBD2. The CDR3 is made up of 15 amino acids. The CDR3 DNA sequence: TGTGCCATCAGTTTGTCTAGCGGCGACCCCTACGAGCAGTACTTC. Amino acid sequence: CAISLSSGDPYEQYF.

This clone was found once. V gene TRBV11-2 combines with J gene TRBJ2-5, with D perhaps matching TRBD2 (6 bases). The V end lost 6 bases, the J end lost 2 bases, and 25 bases lay between the germline ends. The germline gives CDR1 SGHAT, CDR2 FQNNGV. The CDR3 runs to 18 residues. DNA for the CDR3: TGTGCCAGCAGATTACGGGGGAACACGCTCCCAATACAAGAGACCCAGTACTTC. Amino acids: CASRLRGNTLPIQETQYF.

This clone has at least ten counts. CDR3 residues: CASSLGTGPVYISGANVLTF. The CDR3 coding sequence is TGTGCCAGCAGTCTAGGGACAGGACCCGTCTATATCTCTGGGGCCAACGTCCTGACTTTC. The rearrangement uses TRBV12-3 or TRBV12-4 and TRBJ2-6; 8 nucleotides match TRBD1. Trimming removed 5 bases from V and 0 bases from J; junction bases left unmatched: 15. This CDR3 region has 20 residues.

This clone was observed many times. This sequence joins TRBV7-9 and TRBJ2-7; TRBD1 aligns across 8 bases. The CDR3 is 14 residues long. Trimming cost V 1 base and J 4 bases; bases outside gene matches: 3. Germline-derived CDR1 and CDR2 are SEHNR and FQNEAQ (reference sequence). The CDR3 is CASSLETGGYEQYF. As DNA, the CDR3 is TGTGCCAGCAGCTTAGAAACAGGGGGATACGAGCAGTACTTC.

In this sample, this clone turned up a few times. This may be a read error, as it is one base from a much larger clone. J is TRBJ2-1 and V is TRBV5-1; 8 nucleotides agree with TRBD2. The CDR3 has 15 amino acids. Germline assignment: CDR1 SGHRS and CDR2 YFSETQ. CDR3 protein: CASSLSGNSYNGQFF. In nucleotides, the CDR3 is TGCGCCAGCAGCCTTAGCGGGAACTCCTACAATGGGCAGTTCTTC.

This clone was detected a few times. V and J are TRBV18 and TRBJ1-1; TRBD1 might be the D (6 bases). The CDR3 consists of 15 residues. The V and J ends lost 3 bases and 10 bases respectively, with 21 bases between them. Germline values: CDR1 KGHSH, CDR2 LQKENI. The CDR3 nucleotides read TGTGCCAGCTCACCCCCAGGGGACACAAGGCGCGCAGCTTTCTTT. Translating it yields CASSPPGDTRRAAFF.

This clone was observed many times. At the DNA level, this CDR3 is encoded by other sequences in the same sample as well. V is TRBV30 and J is TRBJ1-1, with a tentative D call TRBD1 (5 bases). This CDR3 spans 13 amino acids. Trimming removed 2 bases at V and 1 base at J, with 8 bases between. Germline values: CDR1 GTSNPN, CDR2 SVGIG (reference sequence). The CDR3 DNA reads TGTGCCTGGAGTTTTAGGGGGAACACTGAAGCTTTCTTT. As protein: CAWSFRGNTEAFF.